The 13 T cell receptor beta chains given below trace back to one sample, sequenced in a study of long-term antiretroviral therapy in people with HIV (dated by TCRdb to 2022 to 2024). Sequencing of the TRB variable region was done with the immunoSEQ hsTCRB v3.0 assay at survey level resolution. Sourced from immuneACCESS, this table was stored by TCRdb with only in-frame sequences that have V and J called. A share of the clones is absent; for the studies checked, an unresolved V gene accounts for under half, and the remainder has no known explanation. The sample table records about 7,800 clones; around 85% of these occur just once. Approximately 15% of the sample is in the top ten clones. Sample: unsorted PBMCs, taken 2.6 years before starting antiretroviral therapy. Receptors originate from a man aged 40-55 years with HIV.

This clone is classed as large. The CDR3 DNA follows: TGTGCCAGCAGTTACTCTAGCGGGGGGCTAGAAGTGACCCAGTACTTC. Amino acids: CASSYSSGGLEVTQYF. The chain has TRBV6-5 and TRBJ2-5; 10 nucleotides match TRBD2. J was trimmed by 7 bases and V by 0 bases; bases with no gene match: 8. This CDR3 region has 16 residues. Germline CDR1 and CDR2: MNHEY and SVGAGI.

The chain uses TRBV9 and TRBJ2-3, with TRBD2 matching 8 bases. The J segment lost 2 bases and the V segment lost 4 bases, leaving 6 bases of the junction unmatched. Germline CDR1 is SGDLS and CDR2 is YYNGEE. The CDR3 contains 15 residues. The CDR3 here is CASSLSLAVTDTQYF. CDR3 nucleotide sequence: TGTGCCAGCAGCCTCTCACTAGCGGTCACAGATACGCAGTATTTT.

The J gene is TRBJ2-7, the V gene TRBV11-2; 7 nucleotides match TRBD1. The V segment lost 3 bases and the J segment 6 bases; nucleotides outside the gene matches: 5. The germline V gene encodes CDR1 SGHAT and CDR2 FQNNGV. This CDR3 region has 13 residues. Written as DNA, the CDR3 is TGTGCCAGCAGCTTGGGACAGAAGCTCGAGCAGTACTTC. This gives the protein CASSLGQKLEQYF.

The V and J genes are TRBV15 and TRBJ2-1; D gene ambiguous. The length of the CDR3 is 17 residues. Deletions cut 0 bases from V and 0 bases from J, with 12 bases between. Germline assignment: CDR1 LNHNV and CDR2 YYDKDF (reference sequence). CDR3 region: CATSRDEWATSYNEQFF. The CDR3, as DNA: TGTGCCACCAGCAGAGATGAATGGGCTACCTCCTACAATGAGCAGTTCTTC.

This clone was seen only once. The chain joins TRBV6-4 to TRBJ2-3; 7 bases match TRBD1. J was trimmed by 0 bases and V by 3 bases; bases with no gene match: 3. The length of the CDR3 is 15 residues. Germline V gene lookup returns CDR1 MRHNA and CDR2 SNTAGT. The CDR3 region is CASSDRDSSTDTQYF. Written as DNA, the CDR3 is TGTGCCAGCAGTGATAGGGACAGTAGCACAGATACGCAGTATTTT.

This clone has more than one count but fewer than ten. The chain combines TRBV12-5 with TRBJ2-2, with 10 bases fitting TRBD1. The trim removed 5 bases at V and 3 bases at J, leaving 6 bases unmatched. The CDR3 extends over 16 amino acids. Germline lookup yields CDR1 LGHNT and CDR2 FRNRAP. The DNA for the CDR3 is TGTGCTAGTGGTATGGACAGGGGGAGAGACACCGGGGAGCTGTTTTTT. The encoded protein is CASGMDRGRDTGELFF.

The gene calls are TRBV5-1 and TRBJ2-2; D perhaps matches TRBD1 (6 bases). Germline CDR1 SGHRS, CDR2 YFSETQ. The CDR3 spans 21 residues. V was trimmed by 5 bases and J by 6 bases, leaving 35 bases between them. In DNA, the CDR3 is TGCGCCAGCAGATATGCCGGGACACTCTCACTTGGGCACTTAATATCCGGGGAGCTGTTTTTT. Its translation is CASRYAGTLSLGHLISGELFF.

This sequence joins TRBV11-2 and TRBJ2-5, with D possibly being TRBD1 or TRBD2 (6 bases each). In germline, CDR1 is SGHAT, CDR2 FQNNGV. Trimming left V 1 base short and J 3 bases short, with 9 bases between. The CDR3 loop spans 14 amino acids. CDR3 nucleotides: TGTGCCAGCAGCTTAGGGGGGGCTGAAGAGACCCAGTACTTC. Translated: CASSLGGAEETQYF.

This clone was seen more than once but under ten times. The chain recombines TRBV10-2 with TRBJ2-7, with no clear D. Germline V gene lookup returns CDR1 WSHSY and CDR2 SAAADI. There are 12 residues in the CDR3. V was pared by 3 bases and J by 2 bases, with 5 bases between. The CDR3 loop reads CASSDGPYEQYF. In DNA form, the CDR3 reads TGCGCCAGCAGTGATGGGCCCTACGAGCAGTACTTC.

CDR3: CSVGPSSGANVLTF. The DNA for the CDR3 is TGCAGCGTTGGTCCGAGCTCTGGGGCCAACGTCCTGACTTTC. This chain joins TRBV29-1 and TRBJ2-6, with D hard to call. The CDR3 extends over 14 amino acids. The germline gives CDR1 SQVTM, CDR2 ANQGSEA. V was cut by 4 bases and J by 0 bases, with 7 bases left in between.

In this sample, this clone turned up a few times. The chain carries TRBV7-7 and TRBJ2-7, with 9 bases matching TRBD1. V dropped 5 bases and J dropped 6; count of bases not matched to a gene: 5. CDR1 and CDR2 from the germline V gene are SSHAT and FNYEAQ (reference sequence). The CDR3 runs to 13 residues. CDR3 in DNA: TGTGCCAGCAGCACCGGGACAGGGCGCGAGCAGTACTTC. Amino acid sequence: CASSTGTGREQYF.

The chain has TRBV7-2 and TRBJ1-6; D possibly corresponds to TRBD1 (6 bases). Trimming stripped 5 bases from V and 5 bases from J, with 13 bases between. The CDR3 is 15 residues long. CDR1 and CDR2 from the germline V gene are SGHTA and FQGNSA. For the CDR3, the DNA is TGTGCCAGCAGCCTCGACAGGTCGGATAATTCACCCCTCCACTTT. Translation: CASSLDRSDNSPLHF.

This chain connects TRBV2 to TRBJ1-6; no definite D call. The V end lost 5 bases, the J end lost 10 bases, and 15 bases lay between the germline ends. The CDR3 spans 14 residues. The germline V gene encodes CDR1 SNHLY and CDR2 FYNNEI. In DNA, the CDR3 is TGTGCCAGCAGTAGAGATGAGGTAGTCTCACCCCTCCACTTT. Protein product: CASSRDEVVSPLHF.